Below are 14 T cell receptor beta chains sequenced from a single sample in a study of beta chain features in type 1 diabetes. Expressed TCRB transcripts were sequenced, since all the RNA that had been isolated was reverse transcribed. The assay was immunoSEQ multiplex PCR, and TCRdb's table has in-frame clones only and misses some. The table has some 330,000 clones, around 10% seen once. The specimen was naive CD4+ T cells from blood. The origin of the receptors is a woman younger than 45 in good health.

For the CDR3, the DNA is TGCGCCAGCAGCCTGCCGGGACTAGTAAACGAGCAGTACTTC. Residues: CASSLPGLVNEQYF. V gene TRBV5-1 combines with J gene TRBJ2-7, with TRBD2 matching 8 bases. Germline CDR1 SGHRS, CDR2 YFSETQ. CDR3 length: 14 residues. Trimming removed 4 bases from V and 5 bases from J; junction bases left unmatched: 8. Full variable domain (remainder filled in from reference TRBV5-1 and TRBJ2-7): KAGVTQTPRYLIKTRGQQVTLSCSPISGHRSVSWYQQTPGQGLQFLFEYFSETQRNKGNFPGRFSGRQFSNSRSEMNVSTLELGDSALYLCASSLPGLVNEQYFGPGTRLTVT.

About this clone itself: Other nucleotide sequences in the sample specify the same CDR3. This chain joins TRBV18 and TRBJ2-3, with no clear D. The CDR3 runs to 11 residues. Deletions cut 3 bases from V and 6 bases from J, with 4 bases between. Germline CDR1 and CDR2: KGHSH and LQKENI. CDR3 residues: CASSPADTQYF. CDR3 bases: TGTGCCAGCTCACCTGCGGATACGCAGTATTTT.

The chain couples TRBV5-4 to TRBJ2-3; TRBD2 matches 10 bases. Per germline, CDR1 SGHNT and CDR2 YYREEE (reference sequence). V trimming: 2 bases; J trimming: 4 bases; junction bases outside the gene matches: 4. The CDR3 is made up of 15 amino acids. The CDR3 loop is CASSFLAGEPDTQYF. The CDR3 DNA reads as TGTGCCAGCAGCTTCCTAGCGGGAGAGCCAGATACGCAGTATTTT.

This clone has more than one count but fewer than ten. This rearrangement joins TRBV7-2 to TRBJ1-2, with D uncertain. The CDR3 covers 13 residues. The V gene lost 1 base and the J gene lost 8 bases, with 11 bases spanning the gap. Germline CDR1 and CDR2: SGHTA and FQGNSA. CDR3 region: CASSLERASGYTF. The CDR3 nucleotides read TGTGCCAGCAGCTTAGAGCGGGCATCCGGCTACACCTTC.

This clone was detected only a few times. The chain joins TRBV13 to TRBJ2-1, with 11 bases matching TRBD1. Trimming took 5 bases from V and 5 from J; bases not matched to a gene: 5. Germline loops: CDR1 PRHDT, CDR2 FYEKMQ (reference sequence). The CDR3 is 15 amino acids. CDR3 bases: TGTGCCAGCAGCCCATGGGACAGGGGGAACAATGAGCAGTTCTTC. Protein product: CASSPWDRGNNEQFF.

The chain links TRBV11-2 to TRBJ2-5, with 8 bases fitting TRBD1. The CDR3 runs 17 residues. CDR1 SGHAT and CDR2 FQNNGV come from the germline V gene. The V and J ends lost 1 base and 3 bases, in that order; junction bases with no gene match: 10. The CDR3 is CASSLVRRQGWEETQYF. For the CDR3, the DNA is TGTGCCAGCAGCTTAGTCCGGAGACAGGGGTGGGAAGAGACCCAGTACTTC.

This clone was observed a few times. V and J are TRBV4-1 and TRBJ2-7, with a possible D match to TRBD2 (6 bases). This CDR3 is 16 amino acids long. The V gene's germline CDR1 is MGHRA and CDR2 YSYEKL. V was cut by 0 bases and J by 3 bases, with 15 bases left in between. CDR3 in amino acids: CASSQESGSRYYEQYF. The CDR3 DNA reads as TGCGCCAGCAGCCAAGAAAGCGGGTCACGGTACTACGAGCAGTACTTC.

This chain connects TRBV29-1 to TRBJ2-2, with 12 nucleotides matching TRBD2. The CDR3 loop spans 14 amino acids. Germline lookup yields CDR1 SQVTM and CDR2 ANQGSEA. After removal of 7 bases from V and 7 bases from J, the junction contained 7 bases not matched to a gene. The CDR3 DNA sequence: TGCAGCGCATGGACTAGCGGGACAGGCGGGGAGCTGTTTTTT. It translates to CSAWTSGTGGELFF.

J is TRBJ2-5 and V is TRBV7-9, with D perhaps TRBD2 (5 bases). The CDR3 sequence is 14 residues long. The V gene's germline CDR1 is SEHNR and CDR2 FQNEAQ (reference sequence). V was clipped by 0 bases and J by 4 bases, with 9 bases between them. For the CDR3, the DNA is TGTGCCAGCAGCTTAGCGAGTAGCGCAGAGACCCAGTACTTC. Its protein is CASSLASSAETQYF.

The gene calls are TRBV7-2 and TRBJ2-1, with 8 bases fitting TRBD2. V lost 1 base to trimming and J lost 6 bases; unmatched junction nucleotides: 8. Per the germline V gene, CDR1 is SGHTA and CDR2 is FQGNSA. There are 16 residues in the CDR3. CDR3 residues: CASSLDGLALSNEQFF. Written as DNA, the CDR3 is TGTGCCAGCAGCTTAGATGGACTAGCCCTGAGCAATGAGCAGTTCTTC.

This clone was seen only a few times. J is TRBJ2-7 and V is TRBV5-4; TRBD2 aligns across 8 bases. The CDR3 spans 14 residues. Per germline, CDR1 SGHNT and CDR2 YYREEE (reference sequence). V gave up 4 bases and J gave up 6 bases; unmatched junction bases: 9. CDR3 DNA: TGTGCCAGCAGCCTCTTCGGGACTAGTGGCGAGCAGTACTTC. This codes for CASSLFGTSGEQYF.

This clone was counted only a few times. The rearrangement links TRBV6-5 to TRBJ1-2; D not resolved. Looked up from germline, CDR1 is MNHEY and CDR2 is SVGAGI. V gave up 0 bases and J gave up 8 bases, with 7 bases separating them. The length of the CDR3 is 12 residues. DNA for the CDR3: TGTGCCAGCAGTTACTCGGGGAGGGGCTACACCTTC. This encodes CASSYSGRGYTF.

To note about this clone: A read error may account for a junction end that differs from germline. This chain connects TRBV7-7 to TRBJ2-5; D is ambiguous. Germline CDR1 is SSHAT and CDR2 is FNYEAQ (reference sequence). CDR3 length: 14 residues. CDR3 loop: CASSLILQPGTQYF. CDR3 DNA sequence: TGTGCTAGCAGCCTTATTCTGCAACCCGGGACCCAGTACTTC.

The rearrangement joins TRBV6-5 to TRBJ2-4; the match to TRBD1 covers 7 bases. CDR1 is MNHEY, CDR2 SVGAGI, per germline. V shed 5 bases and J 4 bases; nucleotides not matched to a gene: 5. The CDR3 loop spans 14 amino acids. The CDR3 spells CASSGRDRKNIQYF. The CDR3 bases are TGTGCCAGCAGTGGCCGGGACAGAAAAAACATTCAGTACTTC.